The text below deals with one T cell receptor (beta chain). The data were produced by immunoSEQ multiplex PCR, yet TCRdb's version contains in-frame clones alone and is incomplete. The sample holds approximately 10,000 clones, 83% seen once. These data are taken from a study of T cell changes during pregnancy in multiple sclerosis. Unmatched junction bases numbered 4, after V lost 3 bases and J lost 2 bases. Germline V gene lookup returns CDR1 MGHRA and CDR2 YSYEKL. This CDR3 comprises 16 residues. The origin of this receptor is a female donor in good health, enrolled as a control in a pregnancy study. The gene calls are TRBV4-1 and TRBJ1-1, with TRBD1 matching 12 bases. The sample consisted of CD8+ T cells from peripheral blood mononuclear cells, taken in the third trimester of pregnancy. The CDR3 DNA sequence: TGCGCCAGCAGCCAGGGGACAGGGGGCATCAACACTGAAGCTTTCTTT. Translated: CASSQGTGGINTEAFF.